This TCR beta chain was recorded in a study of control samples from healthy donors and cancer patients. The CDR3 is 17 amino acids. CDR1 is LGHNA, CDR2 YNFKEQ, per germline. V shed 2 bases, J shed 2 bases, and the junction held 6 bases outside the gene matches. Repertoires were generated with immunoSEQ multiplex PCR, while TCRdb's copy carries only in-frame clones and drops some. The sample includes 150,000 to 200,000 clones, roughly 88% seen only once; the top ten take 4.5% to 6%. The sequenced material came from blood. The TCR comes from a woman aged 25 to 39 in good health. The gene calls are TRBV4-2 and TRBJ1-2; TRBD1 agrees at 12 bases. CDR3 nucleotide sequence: TGTGCCAGCAGCCAAAGGGGACAGGGGGCCTTCAACTATGGCTACACCTTC. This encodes CASSQRGQGAFNYGYTF.